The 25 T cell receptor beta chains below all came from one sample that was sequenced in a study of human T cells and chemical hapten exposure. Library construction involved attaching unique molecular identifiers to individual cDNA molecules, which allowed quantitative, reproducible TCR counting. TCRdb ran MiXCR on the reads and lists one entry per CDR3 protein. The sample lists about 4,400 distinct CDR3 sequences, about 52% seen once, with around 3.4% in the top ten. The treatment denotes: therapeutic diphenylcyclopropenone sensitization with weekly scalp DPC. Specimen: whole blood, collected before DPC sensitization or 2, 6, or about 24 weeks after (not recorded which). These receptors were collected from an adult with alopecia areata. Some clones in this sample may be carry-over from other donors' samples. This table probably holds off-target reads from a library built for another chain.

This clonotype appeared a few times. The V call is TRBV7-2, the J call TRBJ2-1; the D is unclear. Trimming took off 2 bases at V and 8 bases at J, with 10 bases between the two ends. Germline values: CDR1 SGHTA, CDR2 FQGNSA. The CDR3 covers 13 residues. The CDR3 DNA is TGTGCCAGCAGCTTATACACGATCCATGAGCAGTTCTTC. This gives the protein CASSLYTIHEQFF.

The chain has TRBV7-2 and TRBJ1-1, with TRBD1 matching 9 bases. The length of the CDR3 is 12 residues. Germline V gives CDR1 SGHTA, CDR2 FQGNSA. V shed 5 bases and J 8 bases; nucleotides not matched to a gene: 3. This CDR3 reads CASSIGTGEAFF. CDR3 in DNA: TGTGCCAGCAGCATCGGGACAGGGGAAGCTTTCTTT.

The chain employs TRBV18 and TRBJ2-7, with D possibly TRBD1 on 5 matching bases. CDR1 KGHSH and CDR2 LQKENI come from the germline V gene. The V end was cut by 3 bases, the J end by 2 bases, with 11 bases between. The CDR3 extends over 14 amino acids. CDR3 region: CASSPPTGPYEQYF. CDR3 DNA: TGTGCCAGCTCACCGCCCACAGGACCCTACGAGCAGTACTTC.

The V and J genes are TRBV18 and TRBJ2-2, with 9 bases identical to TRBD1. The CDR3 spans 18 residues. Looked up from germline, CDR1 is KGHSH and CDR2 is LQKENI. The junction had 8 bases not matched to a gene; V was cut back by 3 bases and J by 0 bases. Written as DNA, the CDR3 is TGTGCCAGCTCACCTTTACAGGGGGCCATAACGAACACCGGGGAGCTGTTTTTT. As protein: CASSPLQGAITNTGELFF.

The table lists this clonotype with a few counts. In DNA, the CDR3 is TGCAGTGCTAGAGACGATTACACCCGGACGTCCGCCTACGAGCAGTACTTC. It specifies CSARDDYTRTSAYEQYF. The gene calls are TRBV20-1 and TRBJ2-7, with unresolved D. V shed 0 bases and J shed 2 bases, with 20 bases lying between them. The CDR3 spans 17 residues. Germline V gene lookup returns CDR1 DFQATT and CDR2 SNEGSKA (reference sequence).

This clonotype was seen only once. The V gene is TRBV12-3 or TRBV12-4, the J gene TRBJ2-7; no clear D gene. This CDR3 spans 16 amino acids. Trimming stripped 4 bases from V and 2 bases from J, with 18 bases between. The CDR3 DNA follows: TGTGCCAGCAGTTCCCCAAGCCGGGCGGTTGCCTACGAGCAGTACTTC. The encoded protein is CASSSPSRAVAYEQYF.

This chain's CDR3 is CASMLDGGYTEAFF. CDR3 in DNA: TGTGCCAGCATGCTCGACGGGGGGTACACTGAAGCTTTCTTT. The J gene is TRBJ1-1, the V gene TRBV6-1, with a weak D call TRBD1 (5 bases). The CDR3 spans 14 residues. Germline CDR1 and CDR2: MNHNS and SASEGT. V was pared by 7 bases and J by 3 bases, with 15 bases between.

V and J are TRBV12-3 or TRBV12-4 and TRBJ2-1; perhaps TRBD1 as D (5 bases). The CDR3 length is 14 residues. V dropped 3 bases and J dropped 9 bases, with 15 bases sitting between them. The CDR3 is CASSFRSGASEQFF. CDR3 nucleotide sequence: TGTGCCAGCAGTTTTCGCTCTGGGGCTAGTGAGCAGTTCTTC.

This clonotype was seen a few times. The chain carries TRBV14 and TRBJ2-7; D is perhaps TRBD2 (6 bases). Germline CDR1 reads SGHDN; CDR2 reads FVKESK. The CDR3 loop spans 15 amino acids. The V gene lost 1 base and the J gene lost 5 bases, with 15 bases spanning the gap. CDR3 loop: CASSQGTWRGDEQYF. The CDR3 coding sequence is TGTGCCAGCAGCCAAGGTACTTGGCGCGGGGACGAGCAGTACTTC.

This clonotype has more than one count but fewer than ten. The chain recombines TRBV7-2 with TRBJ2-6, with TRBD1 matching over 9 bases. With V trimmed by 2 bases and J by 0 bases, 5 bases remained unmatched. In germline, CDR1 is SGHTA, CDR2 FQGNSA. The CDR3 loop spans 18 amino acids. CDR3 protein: CASSLFGTGSSGANVLTF. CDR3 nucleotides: TGTGCCAGCAGCTTATTTGGGACAGGGAGCTCTGGGGCCAACGTCCTGACTTTC.

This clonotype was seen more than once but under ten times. CDR3 DNA sequence: TGTGCCAGCAGCCAATTGCGCAATGAGCAGTTCTTC. It translates to CASSQLRNEQFF. J is TRBJ2-1 and V is TRBV14; D remains ambiguous. The V gene lost 2 bases and the J gene lost 6 bases, with 5 bases spanning the gap. Germline-derived CDR1 and CDR2 are SGHDN and FVKESK. The CDR3 has 12 amino acids.

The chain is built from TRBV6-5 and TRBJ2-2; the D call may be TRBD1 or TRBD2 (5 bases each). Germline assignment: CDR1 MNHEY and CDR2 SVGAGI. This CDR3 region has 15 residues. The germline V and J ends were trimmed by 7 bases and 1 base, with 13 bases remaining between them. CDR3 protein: CASTPGTQNTGELFF. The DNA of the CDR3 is TGTGCCAGCACTCCCGGGACCCAGAACACCGGGGAGCTGTTTTTT.

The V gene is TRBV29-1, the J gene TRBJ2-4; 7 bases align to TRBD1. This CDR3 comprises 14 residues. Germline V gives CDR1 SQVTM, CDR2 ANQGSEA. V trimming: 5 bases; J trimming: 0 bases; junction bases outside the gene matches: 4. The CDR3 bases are TGCAGCGTTTGGGACAGTCTAGCCAAAAACATTCAGTACTTC. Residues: CSVWDSLAKNIQYF.

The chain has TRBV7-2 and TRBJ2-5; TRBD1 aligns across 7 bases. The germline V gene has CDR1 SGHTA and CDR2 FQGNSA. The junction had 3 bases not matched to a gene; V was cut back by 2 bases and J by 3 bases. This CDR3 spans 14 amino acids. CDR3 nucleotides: TGTGCCAGCAGCTTATTCACAGGGGAAGAGACCCAGTACTTC. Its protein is CASSLFTGEETQYF.

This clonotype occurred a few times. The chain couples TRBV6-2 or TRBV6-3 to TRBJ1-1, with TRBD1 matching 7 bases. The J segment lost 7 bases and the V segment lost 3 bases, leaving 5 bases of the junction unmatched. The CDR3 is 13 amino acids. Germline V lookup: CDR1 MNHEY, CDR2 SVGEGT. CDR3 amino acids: CASSYSWDSEAFF. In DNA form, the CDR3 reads TGTGCCAGCAGTTATAGTTGGGACAGTGAAGCTTTCTTT.

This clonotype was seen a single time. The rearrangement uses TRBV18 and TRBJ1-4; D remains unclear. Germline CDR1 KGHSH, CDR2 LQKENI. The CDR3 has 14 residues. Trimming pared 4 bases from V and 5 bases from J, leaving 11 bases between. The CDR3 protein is CASSQLGGNEKLFF. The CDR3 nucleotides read TGTGCCAGCTCACAACTCGGAGGGAATGAAAAACTGTTTTTT. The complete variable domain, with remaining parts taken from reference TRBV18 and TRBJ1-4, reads NAGVMQNPRHLVRRRGQEARLRCSPMKGHSHVYWYRQLPEEGLKFMVYLQKENIIDESGMPKERFSAEFPKEGPSILRIQQVVRGDSAAYFCASSQLGGNEKLFFGSGTQLSVL.

Written as DNA, the CDR3 is TGCGCCAGCAGCCAAGTCCGAGACCCTTACAATGAGCAGTTCTTC. This codes for CASSQVRDPYNEQFF. The rearrangement uses TRBV4-1 and TRBJ2-1, with unresolved D. The CDR3 consists of 15 residues. CDR1 and CDR2 from the germline V gene are MGHRA and YSYEKL. With 1 base removed from V and 4 bases from J, the gap between germline ends came to 11 bases.

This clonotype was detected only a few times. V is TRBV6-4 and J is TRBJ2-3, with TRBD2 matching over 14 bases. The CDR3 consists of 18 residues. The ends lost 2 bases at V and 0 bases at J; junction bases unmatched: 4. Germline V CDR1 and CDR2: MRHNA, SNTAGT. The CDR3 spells CASSDGLAGGGSTDTQYF. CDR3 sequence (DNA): TGTGCCAGCAGTGACGGACTAGCGGGGGGAGGAAGCACAGATACGCAGTATTTT.

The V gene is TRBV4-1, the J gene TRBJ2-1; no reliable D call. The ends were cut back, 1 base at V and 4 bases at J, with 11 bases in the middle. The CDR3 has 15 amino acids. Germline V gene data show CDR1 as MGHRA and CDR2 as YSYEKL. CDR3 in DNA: TGCGCCAGCAGCCAAGTGTCCACTGATTACAATGAGCAGTTCTTC. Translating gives CASSQVSTDYNEQFF.

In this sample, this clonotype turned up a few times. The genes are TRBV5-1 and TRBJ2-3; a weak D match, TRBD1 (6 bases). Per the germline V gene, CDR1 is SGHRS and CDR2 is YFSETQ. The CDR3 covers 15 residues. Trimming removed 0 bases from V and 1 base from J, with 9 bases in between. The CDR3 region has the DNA TGCGCCAGCAGCTTGGTTGGGGGCCGCACAGATACGCAGTATTTT. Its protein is CASSLVGGRTDTQYF.

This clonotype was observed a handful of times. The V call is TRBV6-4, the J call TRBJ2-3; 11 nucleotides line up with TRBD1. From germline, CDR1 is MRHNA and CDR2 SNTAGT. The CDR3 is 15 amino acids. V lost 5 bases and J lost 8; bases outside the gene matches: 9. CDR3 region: CASSTGTGGSGTQYF. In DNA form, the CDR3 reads TGTGCCAGCAGTACCGGGACAGGGGGGAGTGGTACGCAGTATTTT.

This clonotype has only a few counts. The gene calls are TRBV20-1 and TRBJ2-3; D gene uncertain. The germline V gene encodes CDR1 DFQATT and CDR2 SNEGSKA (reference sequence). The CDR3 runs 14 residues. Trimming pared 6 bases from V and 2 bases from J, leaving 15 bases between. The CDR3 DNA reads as TGCAGTGCGGATCCGGGCCAGAACACAGATACGCAGTATTTT. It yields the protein CSADPGQNTDTQYF.

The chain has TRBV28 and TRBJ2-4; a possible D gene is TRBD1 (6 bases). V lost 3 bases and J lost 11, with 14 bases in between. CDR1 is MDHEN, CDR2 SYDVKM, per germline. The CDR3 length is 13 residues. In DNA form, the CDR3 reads TGTGCCAGCAGTTTTACAGGGCCTCTGGTTCAGTACTTC. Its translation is CASSFTGPLVQYF.

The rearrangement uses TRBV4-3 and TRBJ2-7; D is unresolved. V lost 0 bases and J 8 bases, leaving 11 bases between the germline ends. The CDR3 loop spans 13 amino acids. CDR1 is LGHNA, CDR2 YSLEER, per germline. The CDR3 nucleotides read TGCGCCAGCAGCCAAGATTTGATGGATAAGCAGTACTTC. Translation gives CASSQDLMDKQYF.

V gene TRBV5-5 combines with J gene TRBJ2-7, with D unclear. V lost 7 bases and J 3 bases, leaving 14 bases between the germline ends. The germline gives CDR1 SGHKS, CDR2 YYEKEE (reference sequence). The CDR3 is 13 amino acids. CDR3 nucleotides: TGTGCCAGCGGATCAACCGGCCTCTACGAGCAGTACTTC. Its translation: CASGSTGLYEQYF.